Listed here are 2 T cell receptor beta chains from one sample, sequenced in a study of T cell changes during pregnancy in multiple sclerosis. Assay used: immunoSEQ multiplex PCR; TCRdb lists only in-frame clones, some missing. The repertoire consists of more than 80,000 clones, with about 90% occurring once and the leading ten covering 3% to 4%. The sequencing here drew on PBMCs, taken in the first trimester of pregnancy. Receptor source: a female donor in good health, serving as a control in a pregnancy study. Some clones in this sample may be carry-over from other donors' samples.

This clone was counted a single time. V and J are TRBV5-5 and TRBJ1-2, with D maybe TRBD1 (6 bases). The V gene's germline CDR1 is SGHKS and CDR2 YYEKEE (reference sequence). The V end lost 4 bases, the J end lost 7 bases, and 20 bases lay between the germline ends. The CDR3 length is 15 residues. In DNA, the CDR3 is TGTGCCAGCAGCACCTATTTCAGGGGAAATGGTGGCTACACCTTC. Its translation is CASSTYFRGNGGYTF. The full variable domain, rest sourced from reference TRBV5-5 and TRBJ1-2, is DAGVTQSPTHLIKTRGQQVTLRCSPISGHKSVSWYQQVLGQGPQFIFQYYEKEERGRGNFPDRFSARQFPNYSSELNVNALLLGDSALYLCASSTYFRGNGGYTFGSGTRLTVV.

The CDR3 loop is CASSFLAEPTDTQYF. The CDR3 DNA sequence: TGTGCCAGCAGTTTTCTTGCGGAGCCCACAGATACGCAGTATTTT. V is TRBV27 and J is TRBJ2-3; D gene unclear. Germline values: CDR1 MNHEY, CDR2 SMNVEV (reference sequence). The CDR3 is made up of 15 amino acids. With 3 bases removed from V and 2 bases from J, the gap between germline ends came to 12 bases.